The source of this T cell receptor beta chain is a study of control samples from healthy donors and cancer patients (dated by TCRdb to the early 2020s). The library was built by means of the immunoSEQ multiplex PCR assay. This immuneACCESS table, as held by TCRdb, lists in-frame sequences with V and J called but not all clones. Of the missing ones, under half trace to an unresolved V gene in checked studies; the others have no known cause. Present in this sample are some 110,000 clones, roughly four fifths of which were seen just once. Roughly 13% of the sample belongs to the ten largest clones. V loses 2 bases at its end and J loses 5 bases; junction bases beyond the gene matches: 6. The CDR3 holds 15 amino acids from the cysteine to the phenylalanine. Only the CDR3 portion is preserved as DNA: 45 bases, with reading frame beginning at the first base. CDR1 and CDR2 were assigned from the germline V gene as KGHSH and LQKENI.

To note about this clone: Its antigen has not been determined. Base-call qualities are not available, and no considerably larger clone is one nucleotide away.

This receptor chain uses TRBV18 and TRBJ2-7, with 10 junctional bases fitting TRBD1. The sequenced material came from blood. The TCR comes from a woman aged 50 to 60 in good health. The DNA sequence reads TGTGCCAGCTCACCAACGACAGGGGGCTCTAACGAGCAGTACTTC. Translation gives CASSPTTGGSNEQYF. The CDR3, completed at both ends by the reference TRBV18 and TRBJ2-7 genes, gives the full variable domain NAGVMQNPRHLVRRRGQEARLRCSPMKGHSHVYWYRQLPEEGLKFMVYLQKENIIDESGMPKERFSAEFPKEGPSILRIQQVVRGDSAAYFCASSPTTGGSNEQYFGPGTRLTVT.